A selection of T cell receptor beta chains follows, all from one sample in a study of T cell responses to AZD1222 COVID-19 vaccine. Sequenced by immunoSEQ multiplex PCR; TCRdb stores in-frame clones only, minus some. The sample shows 90,000 to 100,000 clones, 85% to 90% of them seen only once. Sample: peripheral blood, taken on day 0 of AZD1222 vaccination. The origin of the receptors is an adult in good health. Each CDR3 is given with its conserved first and last residue. The D gene is left open where the match is weak. Rows give clone size only sometimes, using once, few, many, or a class for an expanded clone.

v_gene	j_gene	abundance	d_gene	CDR3nt	CDR3aa
TRBV27	TRBJ1-4	NA	TRBD1	TGTGCCAGCAGTTTATCAGGGGGCGGTGAAAAACTGTTTTTT	CASSLSGGGEKLFF
TRBV28	TRBJ1-1	NA	NA	TGTGCCAGCAGCCCCGTCTGGGGGGAGGACCCAAACACTGAAGCTTTCTTT	CASSPVWGEDPNTEAFF
TRBV28	TRBJ1-2	NA	NA	TGTGCCAGCAGTACCCGGCGACAGCAAGCTAACTATGGCTACACCTTC	CASSTRRQQANYGYTF
TRBV10-3	TRBJ1-1	few	TRBD1	TGTGCCATCAGTGAGTCGACTCGACAGGGAGGTGAAGCTTTCTTT	CAISESTRQGGEAFF
TRBV27	TRBJ1-4	NA	NA	TGTGCCAGCGAATCCTTGGGACAAGGTGAAAAACTGTTTTTT	CASESLGQGEKLFF
TRBV5-5	TRBJ2-1	NA	NA	TGTGCCAGCAGCTTGATCTACAATGAGCAGTTCTTC	CASSLIYNEQFF
TRBV5-5	TRBJ1-2	NA	NA	TGTGCCAGCAGCTGGGAACAGGGTTTCAGAACTAACTATGGCTACACCTTC	CASSWEQGFRTNYGYTF
TRBV19	TRBJ2-1	NA	TRBD2	TGTGCCAGTAGTATAGGTTGGGCTAGCGGGAGGACCTACAATGAGCAGTTCTTC	CASSIGWASGRTYNEQFF
TRBV19	TRBJ1-5	once	TRBD1	TGTGCCAGTAGTATGGCACAGGGGGGAGGATTTAGCAATCAGCCCCAGCATTTT	CASSMAQGGGFSNQPQHF
TRBV9	TRBJ2-2	once	TRBD2	TGTGCCAGCAGCCTGGGGACTAGCGGGAAAACCGGGGAGCTGTTTTTT	CASSLGTSGKTGELFF
TRBV11-3	TRBJ2-1	NA	TRBD1	TGTGCCAGCAGCTCAAACAGGGGGTTGTGGGGTGAGCAGTTCTTC	CASSSNRGLWGEQFF
TRBV4-2	TRBJ2-2	NA	TRBD2	TGTGCCAGCAGCCAGGGGACTAGCGGGAACTTGGCCGGGGAGCTGTTTTTT	CASSQGTSGNLAGELFF
TRBV2	TRBJ2-2	NA	TRBD1	TGTGCCAGCAGTGAATCAGGGGGCCCGACCGGGGAGCTGTTTTTT	CASSESGGPTGELFF
TRBV29-1	TRBJ1-4	NA	TRBD1	TGCAGCGTGGGACAGGGGGGTGGTGAAAAACTGTTTTTT	CSVGQGGGEKLFF
TRBV5-1	TRBJ1-4	NA	TRBD1	TGCGCCAGCAGCCCGGGACAGGGGGCGACTAATGAAAAACTGTTTTTT	CASSPGQGATNEKLFF
TRBV28	TRBJ2-5	NA	TRBD1	TGTGCCAGCAGTTTCCCCGGGACAGGAGGGGAGACCCAGTACTTC	CASSFPGTGGETQYF
TRBV11-1	TRBJ2-7	once	TRBD2	TGTGCCAGCAGCTTATCACTAGCGGGAGCAGGCGAGCAGTACTTC	CASSLSLAGAGEQYF
TRBV10-2	TRBJ1-2	NA	NA	TGCGCCAGCAGTGACAGTTTTAACTATGGCTACACCTTC	CASSDSFNYGYTF
TRBV7-9	TRBJ2-1	once	TRBD2	TGTGCCAGCAGCGGCATCAGCGGGGGCTACAATGAGCAGTTCTTC	CASSGISGGYNEQFF
TRBV19	TRBJ1-2	NA	TRBD1	TGTGCCAGTAGTAACCGACAGGGCAACTATGGCTACACCTTC	CASSNRQGNYGYTF
TRBV28	TRBJ1-3	NA	NA	TGTGCCAGCAGGACATCTATAAGCTCTGGAAACACCATATATTTT	CASRTSISSGNTIYF
TRBV6-5	TRBJ1-6	NA	NA	TGTGCCAGCAGAGCGACACACTCCTATAATTCACCCCTCCACTTT	CASRATHSYNSPLHF
TRBV28	TRBJ1-1	NA	TRBD1	TGTGCCAGCAGTTCCCCCGGACAGGGGGTGGCCATGAACACTGAAGCTTTCTTT	CASSSPGQGVAMNTEAFF
TRBV7-9	TRBJ1-1	NA	NA	TGTGCCAGCAGCCGGGGGGGAGAGAACACTGAAGCTTTCTTT	CASSRGGENTEAFF
TRBV2	TRBJ2-2	NA	TRBD1	TGTGCCAGCGGGACAGTTAACACCGGGGAGCTGTTTTTT	CASGTVNTGELFF
TRBV6-2/TRBV6-3	TRBJ1-5	NA	NA	TGTGCCAGCAGTTACGGTGGCGGAGGAAATCAGCCCCAGCATTTT	CASSYGGGGNQPQHF
TRBV25-1	TRBJ1-4	NA	TRBD1	TGTGCCAGCAGTGAACCGGGACAGGGTAATGAAAAACTGTTTTTT	CASSEPGQGNEKLFF
TRBV12-2	TRBJ2-5	once	NA	TGTGCAAGTCGCCCCCCAGCTTACCAAGAGACCCAGTACTTC	CASRPPAYQETQYF
TRBV5-6	TRBJ1-2	NA	NA	TGTGCCAGCAGCTTGGGAGGGAAGGACTATGGCTACACCTTC	CASSLGGKDYGYTF
TRBV7-2	TRBJ2-7	NA	NA	TGTGCCAGCAGCTCTTTCTACGAGCAGTACTTC	CASSSFYEQYF
TRBV4-1	TRBJ2-7	NA	NA	TGCGCCAGCAGCCCTTACGACAGTATGCCCAGGACCGAGCAGTACTTC	CASSPYDSMPRTEQYF
TRBV9	TRBJ1-2	NA	NA	TGTGCCAGCAGCGAGGGGGGAAGCTATGGCTACACCTTC	CASSEGGSYGYTF
TRBV5-6	TRBJ1-3	NA	TRBD1	TGTGCCAGCAGACCGAACAGGGGGTCCCCCTCTGGAAACACCATATATTTT	CASRPNRGSPSGNTIYF
TRBV9	TRBJ1-1	NA	NA	TGTGCCAGCAGCGCCACGCCGGGCTTGGACACTGAAGCTTTCTTT	CASSATPGLDTEAFF
TRBV30	TRBJ2-1	NA	NA	TGTGCCTGGCATGGGGACTTTACCTACAATGAGCAGTTCTTC	CAWHGDFTYNEQFF
TRBV13	TRBJ1-6	once	TRBD1	TGTGCCAGCAGCCTAAAAGGGACAGGAGGAAATTCACCCCTCCACTTT	CASSLKGTGGNSPLHF
TRBV24-1	TRBJ2-6	NA	NA	TGTGCCACCAGTGATTTGCTGGGGACCTCTGGGGCCAACGTCCTGACTTTC	CATSDLLGTSGANVLTF
TRBV6-1	TRBJ1-2	once	TRBD1	TGTGCCAGCAGTGAAGCGCTGGGACAGGGAAACTATGGCTACACCTTC	CASSEALGQGNYGYTF
TRBV18	TRBJ2-1	NA	NA	TGTGCCAGCTCAGAGGGTAATGAGCAGTTCTTC	CASSEGNEQFF
TRBV5-6	TRBJ1-2	NA	NA	TGTGCCAGCAGCGGGGCCAGCTATGGCTACACCTTC	CASSGASYGYTF